This TCR beta chain was sequenced for a study of regulatory T cells in long-lasting Graves disease. The V and J ends lost 2 bases and 4 bases, in that order; junction bases with no gene match: 8. CDR3 length: 16 residues. CDR1 and CDR2 from the germline V gene are MNHEY and SMNVEV (reference sequence). CDR3-region Arm-PCR and iRepertoire HTBI primers produced the TCR beta libraries. A single record per CDR3 protein comes from TCRdb applying MiXCR to the multiplex PCR reads. The sample includes 400,000 or so distinct CDR3 sequences, around 22% of them seen just once. This clonotype was counted a few times. Noted time point: persistent/refractory GD, antithyroid drugs over 5 years with positive TRAb. PBMCs provided the RNA from which the TCR library was made.

This receptor was obtained from a female donor with Graves disease. V usage is TRBV27 and J usage is TRBJ2-5; 9 nucleotides match TRBD1. The sample in question was peripheral blood mononuclear cells (PBMCs), obtained when the disease was refractory, from a patient treated with antithyroid drugs. As DNA, the CDR3 is TGTGCCAGCAGTTTAAGCACGGGACAGGGTCCAGAGACCCAGTACTTC. Amino acids: CASSLSTGQGPETQYF.